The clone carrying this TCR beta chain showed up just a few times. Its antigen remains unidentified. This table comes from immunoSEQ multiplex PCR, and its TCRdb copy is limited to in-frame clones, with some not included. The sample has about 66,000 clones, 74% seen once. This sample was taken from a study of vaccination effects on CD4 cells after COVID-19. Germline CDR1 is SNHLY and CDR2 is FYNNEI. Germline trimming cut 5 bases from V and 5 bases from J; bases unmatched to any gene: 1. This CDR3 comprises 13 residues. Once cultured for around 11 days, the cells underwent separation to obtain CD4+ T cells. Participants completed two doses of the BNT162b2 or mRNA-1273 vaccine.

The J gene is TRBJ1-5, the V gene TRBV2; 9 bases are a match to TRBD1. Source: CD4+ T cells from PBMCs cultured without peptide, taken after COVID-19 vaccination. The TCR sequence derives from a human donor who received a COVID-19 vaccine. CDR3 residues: CASSTGGDQPQHF. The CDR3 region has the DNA TGTGCCAGCAGTACAGGGGGCGATCAGCCCCAGCATTTT.